This TCR beta chain appears in the sequencing data of a study of blood T cell repertoires in COVID-19. Study context: Specimens from acute and convalescent COVID-19 originated in the United States, Italy and Spain. PBMCs, B-cell-depleted T cells, or T cells provided the cDNA or gDNA that made up the material.

TCRdb's copy holds only in-frame clones and misses some; the assay was immunoSEQ multiplex PCR. This table holds some 200,000 clones, over 60% found once. Trimming cost V 7 bases and J 1 base, with 22 bases left between them. Germline values: CDR1 SEHNR, CDR2 FQNEAQ (reference sequence). The CDR3 is 17 amino acids. The sequence was obtained from a woman in her 70s with acute or convalescent COVID-19. The sample consisted of peripheral blood. The gene calls are TRBV7-9 and TRBJ1-2; D is perhaps TRBD1 (6 bases). DNA for the CDR3: TGTGCCAGCATTAGTACTATACAGGGTGTCCTTAACTATGGCTACACCTTC. Its protein is CASISTIQGVLNYGYTF.